This T cell receptor beta chain was sequenced during a study of Tregs in tolerant kidney transplant recipients. General observations from the study: Biological reproducibility was not directly addressed, but technical replication error appeared minimal.

Of note for this clone: Its antigen is still unknown.

Sequencing was performed with immunoSEQ multiplex PCR; in TCRdb, only in-frame clones are kept and a portion is missing. This table holds tens of thousands of clones, 90% to 95% found once. The CDR3 is made up of 18 amino acids. Per germline, CDR1 SGHVS and CDR2 FNYEAQ. V shed 5 bases and J 10 bases; nucleotides not matched to a gene: 21. This clonotype was obtained from a human donor who received a combined kidney and bone marrow transplant. Sample: CD4+ T cells from blood, taken before the transplant. The V and J genes are TRBV7-6 and TRBJ2-1; 9 bases fit TRBD2. CDR3 in amino acids: CASSRKTIAGDPRGEQFF. CDR3 bases: TGTGCCAGCAGCCGAAAGACGATAGCGGGAGATCCGAGGGGGGAGCAGTTCTTC. The full variable domain, rest sourced from reference TRBV7-6 and TRBJ2-1, is GAGVSQSPRYKVTKRGQDVALRCDPISGHVSLYWYRQALGQGPEFLTYFNYEAQQDKSGLPNDRFSAERPEGSISTLTIQRTEQRDSAMYRCASSRKTIAGDPRGEQFFGPGTRLTVL.